This T cell receptor (beta chain) was identified during a study of cytomegalovirus exposure and HLA in healthy donors. Overall study context: Among roughly 180 million T cells, an earlier analysis found around 100 million unique TCR beta sequences. Overall study results and limits: According to the study, 150 to 200 TCR beta chains were cytomegalovirus-associated. Some V segments, TRBV6-2 and TRBV6-3 among them, were indistinguishable and were therefore excluded.

A word on this clone: Its antigen remains unidentified.

The PCR was carried out with 60 Vbeta primers and 13 Jbeta primers. Profiling relied on immunoSEQ multiplex PCR, and the TCRdb table lists in-frame clones only, not all of them. The sample shows around 180,000 clones, approximately 80% of them seen only once. Germline loops: CDR1 MDHEN, CDR2 SYDVKM. V shed 5 bases, J shed 8 bases, and the junction held 7 bases outside the gene matches. This CDR3 region has 14 residues. The sequence was collected from a woman aged 45-60 years in good health and CMV-seronegative. This rearrangement joins TRBV28 to TRBJ1-2, with 11 bases that match TRBD1. Sequenced: PBMCs. The CDR3 is CASSTGQGAWGYTF. CDR3 nucleotides: TGTGCCAGCAGTACCGGACAGGGGGCGTGGGGCTACACCTTC.